The 6 T cell receptor beta chains reported below all come from one sample, sequenced in a study of cytomegalovirus exposure and HLA in healthy donors. The PCR ran on 60 Vbeta and 13 Jbeta primers. The table came from immunoSEQ multiplex PCR; TCRdb's copy has only in-frame clones and leaves some out. This sample has 150,000 to 200,000 clones; around 72% occur once, and the top ten carry less than 8.5%. The sample was PBMCs. The receptors were sampled from a man aged 35 to 55 in good health and CMV-seropositive.

The V and J genes are TRBV7-6 and TRBJ1-1; TRBD1 agrees at 7 bases. The CDR3 contains 13 residues. Germline V gene lookup returns CDR1 SGHVS and CDR2 FNYEAQ. J gave up 8 bases and V 1 base, and 4 bases lay outside the gene matches. This CDR3 is CASSLVEGAEAFF. CDR3 nucleotide sequence: TGTGCCAGCAGCTTAGTAGAGGGGGCAGAAGCTTTCTTT.

CDR3: CASSPGQVANTGELFF. The CDR3 DNA reads as TGTGCCAGCAGCCCGGGACAGGTCGCGAACACCGGGGAGCTGTTTTTT. This chain links TRBV7-2 with TRBJ2-2; 8 positions agree with TRBD1. CDR1 is SGHTA and CDR2 is FQGNSA in the germline V gene. V shed 5 bases, J shed 0 bases, and the junction held 5 bases outside the gene matches. The CDR3 contains 16 residues. Filled out from reference TRBV7-2 and TRBJ2-2, the complete variable domain reads GAGVSQSPSNKVTEKGKDVELRCDPISGHTALYWYRQSLGQGLEFLIYFQGNSAPDKSGLPSDRFSAERTGGSVSTLTIQRTQQEDSAVYLCASSPGQVANTGELFFGEGSRLTVL.

The chain couples TRBV19 to TRBJ1-4, with a possible D match to TRBD1 (5 bases). V was pared by 4 bases and J by 8 bases, with 11 bases between. The CDR3 has 13 amino acids. The germline gives CDR1 LNHDA, CDR2 SQIVND (reference sequence). The CDR3 protein is CASSTTEREKLFF. The CDR3, as DNA: TGTGCCAGTAGTACGACAGAGAGAGAAAAACTGTTTTTT.

V and J are TRBV5-4 and TRBJ1-4; the D is unclear. The CDR3 is 14 residues long. Germline CDR1 reads SGHNT; CDR2 reads YYREEE (reference sequence). Trimming shortened V by 3 bases and J by 3 bases, and 9 bases separated the two germline ends. The chain's CDR3 is CASSSPGANEKLFF. The DNA for the CDR3 is TGTGCCAGCAGCTCCCCTGGAGCTAATGAAAAACTGTTTTTT.

The chain links TRBV7-9 to TRBJ1-6; D is perhaps TRBD1 (5 bases). Germline CDR1 and CDR2: SEHNR and FQNEAQ (reference sequence). Trimming stripped 2 bases from V and 10 bases from J, with 15 bases between. This CDR3 has 15 residues. The CDR3 bases are TGTGCCAGCAGCTTATTACAGGCAACCGGCTCACCCCTCCACTTT. This gives the protein CASSLLQATGSPLHF.

This clone was recorded a few times. This sequence joins TRBV7-2 and TRBJ1-5, with TRBD1 matching over 7 bases. V trimming: 5 bases; J trimming: 3 bases; junction bases outside the gene matches: 1. The CDR3 runs to 13 residues. Germline V gene sequence: CDR1 SGHTA, CDR2 FQGNSA. The CDR3 loop reads CASSRGHNQPQHF. The CDR3 nucleotides are TGTGCCAGCAGCAGGGGGCACAATCAGCCCCAGCATTTT.